The entry below describes one TCR beta chain. The record originates from a study of blood T cell repertoires in COVID-19. In Seattle, patients joined the study during active infection and were tracked longitudinally. V gave up 5 bases and J gave up 2 bases, with 12 bases separating them. The CDR3 spans 14 residues. CDR1 and CDR2 (germline): SGHTA, FQGNSA. Generated by immunoSEQ multiplex PCR, the TCRdb table keeps only in-frame clones and is missing some. The sample yields about 99,000 clones, roughly 81% seen once. The chain carries TRBV7-2 and TRBJ1-2; D perhaps matches TRBD1 (6 bases). The sequenced sample was peripheral blood. This TCR was recovered from a man aged 80 or over with COVID-19, enrolled during active disease. In DNA, the CDR3 is TGTGCCAGCAGCCAGGGGACGGTGAACTATGGCTACACCTTC. Residues: CASSQGTVNYGYTF.